The 31 T cell receptor beta chains below were found in one sample sequenced in a study of T-cell reconstitution after alpha-beta-depleted transplantation in children. Construction of the TCRbeta library involved unique molecular identifiers. TCRdb independently ran MiXCR on the PCR reads; one entry per CDR3 protein. The repertoire holds 250,000 to 400,000 distinct CDR3 sequences, approximately 23% seen once, with approximately 9.9% in the top ten. Material: PBMCs, mostly from graft donor cells, obtained 180 days after TCRalphabeta/CD19-depleted stem cell transplant. Receptor source: a male patient younger than 18 who had a stem cell transplant for acute lymphoblastic leukemia, so the T cells may come from the graft donor.

The genes are TRBV6-2 or TRBV6-3 and TRBJ2-6, with D perhaps TRBD2 (6 bases). Germline CDR1 and CDR2: MNHEY and SVGEGT. Trimming stripped 2 bases from V and 3 bases from J, with 14 bases between. The CDR3 contains 17 residues. The CDR3 loop is CASSYRGGYFGANVLTF. The CDR3 region has the DNA TGTGCCAGCAGTTACAGGGGAGGATATTTTGGGGCCAACGTCCTGACTTTC.

This clonotype occurred a few times. The V call is TRBV29-1, the J call TRBJ2-2; D is undetermined. The germline V and J ends were trimmed by 7 bases and 0 bases, with 9 bases remaining between them. The V gene's germline CDR1 is SQVTM and CDR2 ANQGSEA. The CDR3 runs 13 residues. The CDR3 DNA is TGCAGCGCAAGGATCCCGAACACCGGGGAGCTGTTTTTT. Amino acids: CSARIPNTGELFF.

CDR3 nucleotide sequence: TGTGCCAGTACGCAGGGCGGCGGGGGCGAGCAGTACTTC. This translates into CASTQGGGGEQYF. This chain connects TRBV19 to TRBJ2-7; 7 bases fit TRBD2. CDR3 length: 13 amino acids. J gave up 6 bases and V 7 bases, and 9 bases lay outside the gene matches. Per the germline V gene, CDR1 is LNHDA and CDR2 is SQIVND (reference sequence).

The V call is TRBV12-3 or TRBV12-4, the J call TRBJ1-1; weak D call: TRBD1 (6 bases). The CDR3 is made up of 16 amino acids. V lost 6 bases and J 1 base, leaving 18 bases between the germline ends. CDR3 loop: CASSLFLGGSNTEAFF. Written as DNA, the CDR3 is TGTGCCAGCAGCCTGTTTTTAGGGGGTTCGAACACTGAAGCTTTCTTT.

This clonotype was seen ten or more times. V usage is TRBV7-7 and J usage is TRBJ1-1; no reliable D call. Germline CDR1 reads SSHAT; CDR2 reads FNYEAQ (reference sequence). With 5 bases removed from V and 0 bases from J, the gap between germline ends came to 7 bases. CDR3 size: 13 residues. The CDR3 is CASSPSLNTEAFF. The CDR3 coding sequence is TGTGCCAGCAGCCCATCTCTGAACACTGAAGCTTTCTTT.

The CDR3 sequence is CASSQENIAGLDTGELFF. CDR3 in DNA: TGTGCCAGCAGCCAAGAGAATATAGCGGGACTAGACACCGGGGAGCTGTTTTTT. The chain has TRBV3-1 and TRBJ2-2; the match to TRBD2 covers 8 bases. The germline CDR1 and CDR2 sequences are LGHDT and YNNKEL (reference sequence). The CDR3 consists of 18 residues. J gave up 3 bases and V 0 bases, and 9 bases lay outside the gene matches.

This clonotype came up a few times. The chain is built from TRBV5-1 and TRBJ2-1; D uncertain. Germline CDR1 reads SGHRS; CDR2 reads YFSETQ. V was trimmed by 4 bases and J by 0 bases, leaving 11 bases between them. This CDR3 has 15 amino acids. The CDR3 DNA reads as TGCGCCAGCAGCCCCCTGGGCTACTCCTACAATGAGCAGTTCTTC. This codes for CASSPLGYSYNEQFF.

This clonotype has just a few counts. The rearrangement links TRBV7-3 to TRBJ2-3; 8 bases match TRBD2. Per the germline V gene, CDR1 is SGHTA and CDR2 is FQGTGA. The junction had 22 bases not matched to a gene; V was cut back by 4 bases and J by 10 bases. The CDR3 runs to 18 residues. In nucleotides, the CDR3 is TGTGCCAGCAGCTCCCGAACCAGTAGCGGGGTGAGCCCCTTTCCGCAGTATTTT. It yields the protein CASSSRTSSGVSPFPQYF.

The sample holds a few counts of this clonotype. The chain is built from TRBV20-1 and TRBJ2-1; 7 nucleotides line up with TRBD2. The CDR3 spans 12 residues. Germline trimming cut 1 base from V and 6 bases from J; bases unmatched to any gene: 0. Germline CDR1 reads DFQATT; CDR2 reads SNEGSKA (reference sequence). Here the CDR3 reads CSARGTSNEQFF. In DNA form, the CDR3 reads TGCAGTGCTAGAGGGACTAGCAATGAGCAGTTCTTC.

J is TRBJ2-7 and V is TRBV20-1, with TRBD2 matching over 12 bases. The CDR3 totals 15 residues. V trimming: 6 bases; J trimming: 0 bases; junction bases outside the gene matches: 6. CDR1 DFQATT and CDR2 SNEGSKA come from the germline V gene (reference sequence). CDR3 in DNA: TGCAGTGCCATCCCTAGCGGGAGGGTCTCCTACGAGCAGTACTTC. Translating it yields CSAIPSGRVSYEQYF.

The chain is built from TRBV20-1 and TRBJ2-5; D remains unclear. The CDR3 extends over 13 amino acids. Trimming left V 3 bases short and J 3 bases short, with 11 bases between. CDR1 and CDR2 from the germline V gene are DFQATT and SNEGSKA (reference sequence). The CDR3 nucleotides read TGCAGTGCTAGCTGGACCATAAAAGAGACCCAGTACTTC. Protein: CSASWTIKETQYF.

V and J are TRBV5-1 and TRBJ2-3; TRBD1 agrees at 7 bases. The germline gives CDR1 SGHRS, CDR2 YFSETQ. Losses at the gene ends were 4 bases for V and 0 bases for J; bases not matched to a gene: 14. The CDR3 is 18 amino acids. CDR3 in amino acids: CASSAENRGLKSTDTQYF. The CDR3 bases are TGCGCCAGCAGCGCTGAAAACAGGGGATTAAAGAGCACAGATACGCAGTATTTT.

This clonotype was observed at least ten times. The chain employs TRBV7-2 and TRBJ1-6; no clear D gene. The V gene's germline CDR1 is SGHTA and CDR2 FQGNSA. The CDR3 is 15 amino acids. Trimming removed 3 bases at V and 0 bases at J, with 6 bases between. The CDR3 coding sequence is TGTGCCAGCAGCTTCCGGAGCTCCTATAATTCACCCCTCCACTTT. This encodes CASSFRSSYNSPLHF.

CDR3 region: CASGGDTQYF. Here the CDR3 DNA reads TGTGCCAGCGGGGGAGATACGCAGTATTTT. The V gene is TRBV6-5, the J gene TRBJ2-3; D possibly uses TRBD1 or TRBD2 (5 bases each). Germline V gene data show CDR1 as MNHEY and CDR2 as SVGAGI. V shed 8 bases and J shed 5 bases, with 5 bases lying between them. This CDR3 has 10 residues.

The rearrangement uses TRBV29-1 and TRBJ1-2, with D possibly TRBD1 on 6 matching bases. The CDR3 covers 16 residues. V was shortened by 7 bases and J by 3 bases, with 24 bases between the two germline ends. The germline CDR1 and CDR2 sequences are SQVTM and ANQGSEA. The CDR3 is CSDYGPQAGEYYGYTF. The CDR3 DNA is TGCAGCGACTATGGCCCACAGGCAGGGGAATACTATGGCTACACCTTC. The full variable domain, completed using reference TRBV29-1 and TRBJ1-2, is SAVISQKPSRDICQRGTSLTIQCQVDSQVTMMFWYRQQPGQSLTLIATANQGSEATYESGFVIDKFPISRPNLTFSTLTVSNMSPEDSSIYLCSDYGPQAGEYYGYTFGSGTRLTVV.

This chain links TRBV27 with TRBJ1-2; the D gene is possibly TRBD1 (6 bases). V lost 6 bases and J lost 9, with 20 bases in between. Germline V gives CDR1 MNHEY, CDR2 SMNVEV (reference sequence). CDR3 size: 14 residues. This CDR3 reads CASSLDRPSISYTF. DNA of the CDR3: TGTGCCAGCAGCCTCGACAGGCCCTCTATCAGCTACACCTTC.

This clonotype has only a few counts. The chain recombines TRBV24-1 with TRBJ2-2; D unresolved. From germline, CDR1 is KGHDR and CDR2 SFDVKD. This CDR3 is 14 amino acids long. V was shortened by 8 bases and J by 2 bases, with 11 bases between the two germline ends. CDR3 protein: CATTSGPNTGELFF. CDR3 DNA sequence: TGTGCCACCACCTCCGGGCCCAACACCGGGGAGCTGTTTTTT.

The V gene is TRBV7-2, the J gene TRBJ1-6, with D hard to call. V dropped 3 bases and J dropped 10 bases, with 19 bases sitting between them. The CDR3 covers 16 residues. CDR1 is SGHTA and CDR2 is FQGNSA in the germline V gene. The CDR3 reads CASSLSIGPKGSPLHF. CDR3 in DNA: TGTGCCAGCAGCTTGTCGATTGGGCCCAAAGGCTCACCCCTCCACTTT.

This sequence joins TRBV27 and TRBJ2-6; D gene uncertain. The CDR3 extends over 16 amino acids. The germline V and J ends were trimmed by 2 bases and 0 bases, with 8 bases remaining between them. Per the germline V gene, CDR1 is MNHEY and CDR2 is SMNVEV (reference sequence). CDR3 in amino acids: CASSLTVSSGANVLTF. The CDR3 coding sequence is TGTGCCAGCAGTTTAACGGTTAGCTCTGGGGCCAACGTCCTGACTTTC.

Only one count was recorded for this clonotype. This chain joins TRBV3-1 and TRBJ2-7; 14 nucleotides agree with TRBD2. This CDR3 has 16 residues. The J segment lost 7 bases and the V segment lost 4 bases, leaving 9 bases of the junction unmatched. Per the germline V gene, CDR1 is LGHDT and CDR2 is YNNKEL (reference sequence). The CDR3 DNA follows: TGTGCCAGCAGCCTTACCGGGACTAGCGGGAGAATTGAGCAGTACTTC. Encoded protein: CASSLTGTSGRIEQYF.

This CDR3 is CASSFQTPDTQYF. CDR3 in DNA: TGTGCCAGCAGCTTTCAGACTCCAGATACGCAGTATTTT. V usage is TRBV7-3 and J usage is TRBJ2-3; D ambiguous. CDR3 length: 13 residues. CDR1 and CDR2 from the germline V gene are SGHTA and FQGTGA. The V end was cut by 3 bases, the J end by 4 bases, with 8 bases between.

This clonotype showed up just a few times. The chain uses TRBV29-1 and TRBJ2-7; tentatively, D is TRBD1 (6 bases). In germline, CDR1 is SQVTM, CDR2 ANQGSEA. The CDR3 loop spans 15 amino acids. V was shortened by 4 bases and J by 2 bases, with 18 bases between the two germline ends. In DNA form, the CDR3 reads TGCAGCGTTGTGTTACATCTCGGGACAACCTACGAGCAGTACTTC. Encoded protein: CSVVLHLGTTYEQYF.

The chain employs TRBV20-1 and TRBJ1-2; 8 bases fit TRBD1. This CDR3 region has 14 residues. Per germline, CDR1 DFQATT and CDR2 SNEGSKA (reference sequence). Losses at the gene ends were 0 bases for V and 7 bases for J; bases not matched to a gene: 7. Here the CDR3 DNA reads TGCAGTGCTAGAGATCCGGGACAGGTTACTGGCTACACCTTC. This sequence encodes CSARDPGQVTGYTF.

This clonotype has more than one count but fewer than ten. The chain joins TRBV12-3 or TRBV12-4 to TRBJ1-2; 8 bases line up with TRBD1. The CDR3 extends over 15 amino acids. V trimming: 5 bases; J trimming: 6 bases; junction bases outside the gene matches: 11. CDR3 DNA sequence: TGTGCCAGCAGTACCGGGACAGGTCAAAGGAATGGCTACACCTTC. Translation gives CASSTGTGQRNGYTF.

Only a few counts were recorded for this clonotype. The chain has TRBV3-1 and TRBJ2-7; TRBD2 might be the D (5 bases). With 4 bases removed from V and 0 bases from J, the gap between germline ends came to 16 bases. The germline V gene encodes CDR1 LGHDT and CDR2 YNNKEL (reference sequence). This CDR3 spans 16 amino acids. The CDR3 here is CASSRLSGGYSYEQYF. The CDR3 nucleotides read TGTGCCAGCAGCCGGCTTAGTGGAGGCTACTCCTACGAGCAGTACTTC.

This clonotype was seen more than once but under ten times. J is TRBJ2-7 and V is TRBV27, with TRBD1 identical over 8 bases. The V gene end was trimmed by 8 bases and the J gene end by 4 bases; junction bases not matched to a gene: 16. Germline assignment: CDR1 MNHEY and CDR2 SMNVEV (reference sequence). CDR3 length equals 16 residues. The CDR3 spells CASAIYVAGGTYEQYF. CDR3 nucleotides: TGTGCCAGCGCCATTTACGTGGCAGGGGGCACGTACGAGCAGTACTTC.

The chain uses TRBV12-3 or TRBV12-4 and TRBJ2-4; unclear D gene. The ends were cut back, 5 bases at V and 0 bases at J, with 14 bases in the middle. This CDR3 is built from 16 residues. CDR3 sequence reads: CASSPAITLAKNIQYF. The CDR3 DNA follows: TGTGCCAGCAGTCCAGCTATCACTTTAGCCAAAAACATTCAGTACTTC.

The V call is TRBV7-9, the J call TRBJ2-7, with 7 bases fitting TRBD2. The germline V gene encodes CDR1 SEHNR and CDR2 FQNEAQ (reference sequence). The CDR3 has 11 residues. Unmatched junction bases numbered 2, after V lost 5 bases and J lost 7 bases. CDR3 DNA: TGTGCCAGCAGCACAGCGGGGGAGCAGTACTTC. As protein: CASSTAGEQYF.

The DNA of the CDR3 is TGCAGCGTCGCCGGACAGGGGCAGACCCAGTACTTC. Translating gives CSVAGQGQTQYF. The rearrangement joins TRBV29-1 to TRBJ2-5; 9 positions agree with TRBD1. The V gene's germline CDR1 is SQVTM and CDR2 ANQGSEA. V lost 6 bases to trimming and J lost 6 bases; unmatched junction nucleotides: 5. This CDR3 comprises 12 residues.

The J gene is TRBJ2-5, the V gene TRBV7-2; D might be TRBD1 or TRBD2, each matching 5 bases. The germline V gene encodes CDR1 SGHTA and CDR2 FQGNSA. Between the trimmed V and J ends, which lost 7 bases and 9 bases, there was a span of 21 bases. The CDR3 is 14 amino acids. The CDR3 spells CASTPTRQLGAQYF. CDR3 nucleotide sequence: TGTGCCAGCACCCCCACGAGACAGTTGGGGGCCCAGTACTTC.

The rearrangement joins TRBV6-1 to TRBJ2-1; TRBD2 aligns across 9 bases. Germline CDR1 reads MNHNS; CDR2 reads SASEGT. The CDR3 length is 19 residues. Trimming cost V 6 bases and J 0 bases; bases outside gene matches: 15. The CDR3 spells CASRGKGTSTKSSYNEQFF. CDR3 coding DNA: TGTGCCAGCAGGGGAAAGGGGACTAGCACCAAAAGCTCCTACAATGAGCAGTTCTTC.